This T cell receptor beta chain was sequenced for a study of blood T cell repertoires in COVID-19. The CDR3 has 18 amino acids. Germline V gene sequence: CDR1 SGHVS, CDR2 FQNEAQ. V lost 8 bases, J lost 0 bases, and 13 bases stayed unmatched. How the authors handled the data: Cell counts per sample came from amplifying reference gene primers. Clones were read by immunoSEQ multiplex PCR, and TCRdb kept only the in-frame ones, dropping some. The DNA gave D and trimming, while V, J and clone size come from that table. The table records 440,000 or so clones, 70% to 90% of them present only once. This chain links TRBV7-8 with TRBJ1-4, with 9 bases identical to TRBD1. The clonotype was recovered from a woman between 40 and 55 years old with COVID-19, enrolled during active disease. Sequences were obtained from peripheral blood. In nucleotides, the CDR3 is TGTGCCAGCTGTAAACAGGGGGCTTTTTCTCCAACTAATGAAAAACTGTTTTTT. Its protein product is CASCKQGAFSPTNEKLFF.